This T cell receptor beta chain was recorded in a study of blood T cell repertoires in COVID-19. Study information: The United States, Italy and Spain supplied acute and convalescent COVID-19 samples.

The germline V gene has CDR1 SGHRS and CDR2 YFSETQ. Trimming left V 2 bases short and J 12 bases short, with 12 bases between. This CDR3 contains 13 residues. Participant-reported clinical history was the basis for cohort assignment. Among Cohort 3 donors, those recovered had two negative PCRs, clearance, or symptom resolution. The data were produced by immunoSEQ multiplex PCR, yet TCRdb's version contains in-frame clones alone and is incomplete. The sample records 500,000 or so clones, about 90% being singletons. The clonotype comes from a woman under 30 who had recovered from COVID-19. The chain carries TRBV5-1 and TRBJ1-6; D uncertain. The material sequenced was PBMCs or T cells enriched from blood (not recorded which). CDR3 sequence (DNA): TGCGCCAGCAGCTTCGAGAGGGAAGGACCCCTCCACTTT. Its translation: CASSFEREGPLHF.